This T cell receptor (beta chain) was found in a study of T cells in Graves' hyperthyroidism and ophthalmopathy (dated by TCRdb to about 2019). About the study as a whole: Peripheral blood samples were taken at initial diagnosis, before any treatment was given. Once sampling was done, hyperthyroidism patients were given methimazole at a starting dose of 30 mg daily, whereas ophthalmopathy patients were given high-dose intravenous methylprednisolone. The approximately 90 discovery patients were divided at random into training and test sets in a 7:3 ratio. Prospective prediction of ophthalmopathy was tested in an independent validation cohort consisting of 18 to 20 hyperthyroidism patients and 17 patients who later progressed to ophthalmopathy. The paper describes TCR Vbeta CDR3 sequencing of about 140 peripheral blood samples, made up of roughly 45 ophthalmopathy patients, around 73 hyperthyroidism patients and roughly 17 progressor patients. In addition, the study compared T-cell repertoires in thyroid tissue and in blood from roughly 6 Graves' hyperthyroidism patients. TCR V-J signatures able to tell the groups apart were searched for in a discovery cohort of approximately 95 patients, of whom around 42 had Graves' ophthalmopathy and roughly 57 had stable Graves' hyperthyroidism. General conclusions and limits of the study: In cross-validation, a model built on a 13 V-J signature told ophthalmopathy apart from stable hyperthyroidism with roughly 87% sensitivity and approximately 81% specificity, and in testing the same model reached 80%/75%. Most expanded thyroid clonotypes (frequency above 0.001) were also detected in blood, a finding suggesting that blood repertoires may reflect thyroid immune responses. In validation, progression to ophthalmopathy was predicted by the model with roughly 71% sensitivity and 72% to 85% specificity, a median of approximately 6.5 months before onset. No statistical method was used to fix the sample size in advance, and group allocation was not hidden from the investigators.

The germline V gene (reference sequence) sets CDR1 to MNHEY and CDR2 to SMNVEV. Cut back by 1 base and 2 bases, the V and J ends lie 15 bases apart. Measured from the cysteine to the phenylalanine, the CDR3 is 16 residues long. Only the CDR3 DNA is retained, 48 bases long and in frame from the first base. The hyperthyroidism patients were between 18 and 65 years old and newly diagnosed, with a disease duration of less than 2 months. Patients with uncontrolled infections, other autoimmune diseases, pregnancy or lactation were excluded. Diagnoses relied on clinical symptoms, serum thyroxine and TRAb, thyroid ultrasound and orbital computed tomography. Blood from progressor patients was collected at the time of first diagnosis with hyperthyroidism, before any ophthalmopathy symptoms had appeared. PBMCs were isolated from about 10 ml of fresh peripheral blood by Ficoll-Paque density gradient centrifugation. Progressor patients were first diagnosed with Graves' hyperthyroidism and then developed ophthalmopathy during follow-up. Total RNA was extracted using Trizol reagent, and RNA quality was assessed on an Agilent 2100 Bioanalyzer.

This clonotype has at least ten counts. Its antigen is currently not known. Per-nucleotide qualities are absent, and no much larger clonotype sits a single base away. The TCR beta CDR3 regions were amplified from the RNA transcripts. The TCR CDR3 was subjected to a first round of RT-PCR using the HTBI primer set and the Qiagen OneStep RT-PCR kit. Libraries were constructed in a second round of multiplex PCR, after which size selection and purification were performed. Libraries were sequenced paired-end with 100 bp reads on an Illumina HiSeq2000. The paper's data handling went like this. SOAPnuke was used to process the raw data, removing reads that contained adapters or uncalled bases, had a mean Phred below 15, or lacked an exact match to the constant primer or identifier. High-quality paired reads were merged using COPE v1.2.5, and each unique nucleotide sequence was defined as a clonotype. Clonotypes were aligned to IMGT TRBV, TRBD and TRBJ reference segments using MiTCR v1.1. Only V-J combinations with frequency above 0.0001, covering about 99% of repertoires, were analysed. A TCS score was defined as the ratio between F50 (clonal expansion) and ExV (chaos), using BLOSUM62-based TCRdist between CDR3 peptides within each V-J. Welch's t-statistics and random forest reduced 514 V-J features to 13, which were used in a naive Bayes classifier (R e1071). TCRdb applied fastp at Q25 and MiXCR to the public reads, then kept only in-frame beta chains. Merged by CDR3 protein, the rows form single entries marked with the most common genes and DNA. It is TCRdb's table, rather than the study itself, that gives the V and J calls and clone size. The sample has roughly 300,000 distinct CDR3 sequences on record, about 25% of them singletons. In total, the top ten clones hold around 30% of the sample.

This clonotype was obtained from a man between 35 and 55 years old with Graves' hyperthyroidism that later progressed to Graves' ophthalmopathy. Sequenced material: blood. The sequence joins TRBV27 to TRBJ2-7, with an unclear D gene assignment. The nucleotide sequence is TGTGCCAGCAGTTTATATGGGTCGTCCGAAACCTACGAGCAGTACTTC. The encoded protein is CASSLYGSSETYEQYF.